A selection of T cell receptor beta chains follows, all from one sample in a study of shared clonotypes between healthy human individuals. Only in-frame clones appear in the TCRdb table, and some are missing; sequencing was by immunoSEQ multiplex PCR. The sample shows roughly 810,000 clones, roughly 96% of them seen only once. What was sequenced was naive CD8+ T cells sorted from blood. These receptors were taken from a man in his thirties or forties in good health. The CDR3 runs from the conserved cysteine through the conserved F or W. Fields, in order: D gene, V gene, J gene, clone size, CDR3 DNA, CDR3 protein. A D gene is named only where the DNA matches it firmly. Where a row states a size, it is once, few, many or the class of an expanded clone; other rows omit it.

d_call: .; v_call: TRBV15; j_call: TRBJ2-1; clone_size: .; cdr3_nt: TGTGCCACCAGCAGAGATCGGGCAGCTCCCAATGAGCAGTTCTTC; cdr3_aa: CATSRDRAAPNEQFF
d_call: .; v_call: TRBV7-9; j_call: TRBJ2-1; clone_size: .; cdr3_nt: TGTGCCAGCAGCCCCCCTAGTAGGGGGGTCAATGAGCAGTTCTTC; cdr3_aa: CASSPPSRGVNEQFF
d_call: .; v_call: TRBV7-9; j_call: TRBJ2-2; clone_size: .; cdr3_nt: TGTGCCAGCAGCCTTCCGACAGAGACCGGGGAGCTGTTTTTT; cdr3_aa: CASSLPTETGELFF
d_call: TRBD1; v_call: TRBV28; j_call: TRBJ1-1; clone_size: .; cdr3_nt: TGTGCCAGCAGTCTCCAGGACAGGGTAGATGAAGCTTTCTTT; cdr3_aa: CASSLQDRVDEAFF
d_call: TRBD1; v_call: TRBV7-9; j_call: TRBJ2-7; clone_size: .; cdr3_nt: TGTGCCAGCAGCTTAGGGGGGACAGGGCTCTACGAGCAGTACTTC; cdr3_aa: CASSLGGTGLYEQYF
d_call: TRBD1; v_call: TRBV7-6; j_call: TRBJ2-5; clone_size: .; cdr3_nt: TGTGCCAGCAGCCGGCGGGACAGGGGGAGGGAGACCCAGTACTTC; cdr3_aa: CASSRRDRGRETQYF
d_call: .; v_call: TRBV28; j_call: TRBJ1-1; clone_size: .; cdr3_nt: TGTGCCAGCAGTTTACGGGAGGGAATAGCTGAAGCTTTCTTT; cdr3_aa: CASSLREGIAEAFF
d_call: TRBD1; v_call: TRBV27; j_call: TRBJ2-2; clone_size: .; cdr3_nt: TGTGCCAGCAGTTTAACCCACCGGACAGGCGGGACCGGGGAGCTGTTTTTT; cdr3_aa: CASSLTHRTGGTGELFF
d_call: .; v_call: TRBV27; j_call: TRBJ2-7; clone_size: .; cdr3_nt: TGTGCCAGCAGTTTAAGCAGCAGAACCTACGAGCAGTACTTC; cdr3_aa: CASSLSSRTYEQYF
d_call: TRBD1; v_call: TRBV5-6; j_call: TRBJ1-1; clone_size: once; cdr3_nt: TGTGCCAGCAGCTTGGGACAGGGGATTGAAGCTTTCTTT; cdr3_aa: CASSLGQGIEAFF
d_call: TRBD2; v_call: TRBV19; j_call: TRBJ2-1; clone_size: once; cdr3_nt: TGTGCCAGTAGTATGGTAGCGGGAGGAAACAATGAGCAGTTCTTC; cdr3_aa: CASSMVAGGNNEQFF
d_call: .; v_call: TRBV7-9; j_call: TRBJ2-6; clone_size: .; cdr3_nt: TGTGCCAGCAGCTTAGGGGGGGCCAACGTCCTGACTTTC; cdr3_aa: CASSLGGANVLTF
d_call: TRBD2; v_call: TRBV5-1; j_call: TRBJ2-3; clone_size: once; cdr3_nt: TGCGCCAGCAGGGATAGCGGGGCTAGCACAGATACGCAGTATTTT; cdr3_aa: CASRDSGASTDTQYF
d_call: .; v_call: TRBV7-9; j_call: TRBJ2-4; clone_size: .; cdr3_nt: TGTGCCAGCAGCCAAAGGGATGGGGGGCTAGCCAAAAACATTCAGTACTTC; cdr3_aa: CASSQRDGGLAKNIQYF
d_call: TRBD1; v_call: TRBV9; j_call: TRBJ2-2; clone_size: .; cdr3_nt: TGTGCCAGCAGCGGCCCTTGGACAGGGCCCACCGGGGAGCTGTTTTTT; cdr3_aa: CASSGPWTGPTGELFF
d_call: .; v_call: TRBV9; j_call: TRBJ2-7; clone_size: .; cdr3_nt: TGTGCCAGCAGCGCACAGGGTCTGGCCTACGAGCAGTACTTC; cdr3_aa: CASSAQGLAYEQYF
d_call: .; v_call: TRBV7-6; j_call: TRBJ1-4; clone_size: once; cdr3_nt: TGTGCCAGCAGCTTAGTGGGCAGGGATTTCGAAAAACTGTTTTTT; cdr3_aa: CASSLVGRDFEKLFF
d_call: .; v_call: TRBV9; j_call: TRBJ1-2; clone_size: .; cdr3_nt: TGTGCCAGCAGCGCCTATAGGGCCCCCAACTATGGCTACACCTTC; cdr3_aa: CASSAYRAPNYGYTF
d_call: TRBD2; v_call: TRBV9; j_call: TRBJ2-5; clone_size: once; cdr3_nt: TGTGCCAGCAGCGTAGTTAGGCTAGCGGGAGGATACCAAGAGACCCAGTACTTC; cdr3_aa: CASSVVRLAGGYQETQYF
d_call: TRBD2; v_call: TRBV27; j_call: TRBJ2-7; clone_size: .; cdr3_nt: TGTGCCAGCAGTTTAAGCGGGAGGATCTACGAGCAGTACTTC; cdr3_aa: CASSLSGRIYEQYF
d_call: .; v_call: TRBV7-6; j_call: TRBJ1-1; clone_size: once; cdr3_nt: TGTGCCAGCAGCCCGATGACAGGTCTGAACACTGAAGCTTTCTTT; cdr3_aa: CASSPMTGLNTEAFF
d_call: TRBD1; v_call: TRBV5-1; j_call: TRBJ2-7; clone_size: .; cdr3_nt: TGCGCCAGCACCGCCCGACAGGGGGCCGGCGAGCAGTACTTC; cdr3_aa: CASTARQGAGEQYF
d_call: TRBD2; v_call: TRBV4-3; j_call: TRBJ2-7; clone_size: .; cdr3_nt: TGCGCCAGCAGCCGGGGATTAGCGGGAGTGGCAGACGAGCAGTACTTC; cdr3_aa: CASSRGLAGVADEQYF